The 13 T cell receptor beta chains reported below all come from one sample, sequenced in a study of regulatory T cells in long-lasting Graves disease. Regarding time point: newly diagnosed GD, antithyroid drugs for less than 3 months. The TCR library was made from RNA that had been extracted from PBMCs in TRIzol. Combining iRepertoire HTBI primers with Arm-PCR of CDR3 regions, the authors built TCR beta libraries. Via MiXCR, TCRdb re-called the multiplex PCR reads, giving one row per CDR3 protein. The repertoire has approximately 470,000 distinct CDR3 sequences, around 15% of them found once; the top ten carry approximately 12%. These same data were also listed under a study on T cells in Graves' hyperthyroidism and ophthalmopathy.

The starting material was peripheral blood mononuclear cells (PBMCs), obtained at new diagnosis, from a patient treated with antithyroid drugs. The receptors shown here come from a middle-aged man with Graves disease.

V is TRBV9 and J is TRBJ1-5, with D perhaps matching TRBD1 (6 bases). V gave up 0 bases and J gave up 9 bases, with 16 bases separating them. The CDR3 runs to 15 residues. Germline V gives CDR1 SGDLS, CDR2 YYNGEE. Here the CDR3 reads CASSVEGGQLGPQHF. The CDR3 DNA reads TGTGCCAGCAGCGTAGAAGGGGGTCAACTGGGGCCCCAGCATTTT.

A few counts support this clonotype. The V and J genes are TRBV9 and TRBJ1-6; TRBD1 matches 7 bases. The CDR3 has 14 amino acids. From germline, CDR1 is SGDLS and CDR2 YYNGEE. The trim removed 2 bases at V and 9 bases at J, leaving 5 bases unmatched. The CDR3 reads CASSVRDSFSPLHF. The CDR3 DNA sequence: TGTGCCAGCAGCGTCCGGGACAGTTTTTCACCCCTCCACTTT.

This clonotype came up many times. This chain links TRBV7-2 with TRBJ2-3; D may be TRBD1 (6 bases). The V and J ends lost 5 bases and 0 bases respectively, with 18 bases between them. Germline assignment: CDR1 SGHTA and CDR2 FQGNSA. The CDR3 extends over 17 amino acids. As DNA, the CDR3 is TGTGCCAGCAGCCTCCGACAGGTCAGACGTAGCACAGATACGCAGTATTTT. Translation: CASSLRQVRRSTDTQYF.

The sample holds many counts of this clonotype. The rearrangement uses TRBV11-3 and TRBJ2-5, with D possibly TRBD2 on 5 matching bases. The CDR3 totals 15 residues. V lost 1 base, J lost 3 bases, and 12 bases lay in between. Germline-derived CDR1 and CDR2 are SGHNT and YENEEA. The CDR3 DNA reads TGTGCCAGCAGCTTAGGAACCGGGATAGAAGAGACCCAGTACTTC. Translating it yields CASSLGTGIEETQYF.

The chain recombines TRBV13 with TRBJ2-3, with TRBD2 identical over 11 bases. There are 17 residues in the CDR3. Germline CDR1 is PRHDT and CDR2 is FYEKMQ (reference sequence). The trim removed 0 bases at V and 2 bases at J, leaving 4 bases unmatched. This CDR3 is CASSLGRLAGNTDTQYF. The CDR3 bases are TGTGCCAGCAGCTTAGGCCGACTAGCGGGAAACACAGATACGCAGTATTTT.

In its sample, this clonotype was seen many times. The chain is built from TRBV20-1 and TRBJ2-3; TRBD2 agrees at 10 bases. Trimming cost V 0 bases and J 2 bases; bases outside gene matches: 8. Per germline, CDR1 DFQATT and CDR2 SNEGSKA (reference sequence). The CDR3 runs to 17 residues. CDR3 DNA: TGCAGTGCTAGAGATCCCCTTAGCGGGAGGCACACAGATACGCAGTATTTT. It is translated as CSARDPLSGRHTDTQYF.

This clonotype came up many times. The chain is built from TRBV11-2 and TRBJ2-3; 9 nucleotides line up with TRBD2. CDR3 length: 16 residues. Germline CDR1 SGHAT, CDR2 FQNNGV. The ends lost 1 base at V and 0 bases at J; junction bases unmatched: 2. In nucleotides, the CDR3 is TGTGCCAGCAGCTTAGGACTAGCGGAGAGCACAGATACGCAGTATTTT. It yields the protein CASSLGLAESTDTQYF.

This chain joins TRBV12-3 or TRBV12-4 and TRBJ1-4, with D perhaps matching TRBD1 (5 bases). V lost 6 bases, J lost 10 bases, and 18 bases lay in between. The CDR3 contains 14 residues. CDR3 sequence reads: CASRTDIRRGKLFF. CDR3 DNA sequence: TGTGCCAGCAGAACGGACATTCGCCGGGGAAAACTGTTTTTT.

V is TRBV6-1 and J is TRBJ2-3; 8 bases align to TRBD2. The CDR3 loop spans 17 amino acids. V shed 0 bases, J shed 6 bases, and the junction held 11 bases outside the gene matches. CDR1 is MNHNS and CDR2 is SASEGT in the germline V gene. The CDR3 DNA reads as TGTGCCAGCAGTGAAGCGCCCGAAGCGGGAGAGGGGGATACGCAGTATTTT. Its protein product is CASSEAPEAGEGDTQYF.

This clonotype was counted at least ten times. This sequence joins TRBV28 and TRBJ2-2; D ambiguous. CDR1 is MDHEN and CDR2 is SYDVKM in the germline V gene. Trimming removed 4 bases from V and 4 bases from J, with 13 bases in between. This CDR3 contains 15 residues. The DNA for the CDR3 is TGTGCCAGCAGTTACTCGGAGACCTTCACCGGGGAGCTGTTTTTT. Residues: CASSYSETFTGELFF. Combining the CDR3 with reference TRBV28 and TRBJ2-2 gives the whole variable domain DVKVTQSSRYLVKRTGEKVFLECVQDMDHENMFWYRQDPGLGLRLIYFSYDVKMKEKGDIPEGYSVSREKKERFSLILESASTNQTSMYLCASSYSETFTGELFFGEGSRLTVL.

The gene calls are TRBV6-9 and TRBJ2-1; unclear D gene. This CDR3 spans 15 amino acids. V was trimmed by 3 bases and J by 0 bases, leaving 9 bases between them. Per the germline V gene, CDR1 is MNHGY and CDR2 is SVAAGI. CDR3 protein: CASSYGPSSYNEQFF. For the CDR3, the DNA is TGTGCCAGCAGTTACGGACCAAGCTCCTACAATGAGCAGTTCTTC.

This clonotype was recorded many times. CDR3 loop: CSAATGADEQFF. Here the CDR3 DNA reads TGCAGTGCCGCCACTGGCGCCGATGAGCAGTTCTTC. The gene calls are TRBV20-1 and TRBJ2-1; unclear D gene. Looked up from germline, CDR1 is DFQATT and CDR2 is SNEGSKA (reference sequence). There are 12 residues in the CDR3. The germline V and J ends were trimmed by 6 bases and 8 bases, with 14 bases remaining between them.

This clonotype was counted many times. The chain joins TRBV20-1 to TRBJ2-7, with TRBD1 identical over 9 bases. The CDR3 has 15 residues. Germline V CDR1 and CDR2: DFQATT, SNEGSKA (reference sequence). J was trimmed by 1 base and V by 1 base; bases with no gene match: 5. CDR3 sequence (DNA): TGCAGTGCTAGAGGAACAGGGGGCGCATCCTACGAGCAGTACTTC. This sequence encodes CSARGTGGASYEQYF.